These 26 T cell receptor beta chains came from one sample sequenced in a study of blood T cell repertoires in COVID-19. Using immunoSEQ multiplex PCR, the repertoire was profiled, and TCRdb retains in-frame clones only, with some absent. This table has approximately 250,000 clones, around 89% appearing once. The source material was PBMCs or T cells enriched from blood (not recorded which). The receptors shown here come from a woman aged 25 to 39 with acute COVID-19.

This clone was recorded once. The chain has TRBV29-1 and TRBJ1-1; no definite D call. CDR3 length: 10 residues. Germline CDR1 and CDR2: SQVTM and ANQGSEA. The germline V and J ends were trimmed by 7 bases and 6 bases, with 9 bases remaining between them. The CDR3 DNA is TGCAGCGCTGGGGAGTCTGAAGCTTTCTTT. It codes for CSAGESEAFF.

The V gene is TRBV10-3, the J gene TRBJ2-5; 7 bases agree with TRBD1. This CDR3 has 13 residues. With 10 bases clipped from V and 2 bases from J, the junction kept 7 bases outside the gene matches. Germline V gene lookup returns CDR1 ENHRY and CDR2 SYGVKD. The CDR3 loop reads CATGPGGQETQYF. DNA for the CDR3: TGTGCCACCGGGCCAGGGGGACAAGAGACCCAGTACTTC.

This rearrangement joins TRBV15 to TRBJ2-7, with TRBD1 matching over 7 bases. Germline lookup yields CDR1 LNHNV and CDR2 YYDKDF (reference sequence). V dropped 0 bases and J dropped 7; count of bases not matched to a gene: 9. This CDR3 comprises 15 residues. The CDR3 region has the DNA TGTGCCACCAGCAGAGATCGGACAGGTTTGAGGGAGCAGTACTTC. It codes for CATSRDRTGLREQYF. The complete variable domain, with remaining parts taken from reference TRBV15 and TRBJ2-7, reads DAMVIQNPRYQVTQFGKPVTLSCSQTLNHNVMYWYQQKSSQAPKLLFHYYDKDFNNEADTPDNFQSRRPNTSFCFLDIRSPGLGDTAMYLCATSRDRTGLREQYFGPGTRLTVT.

This clone occurred once. The V call is TRBV19, the J call TRBJ1-2; a possible D gene is TRBD1 (5 bases). This CDR3 region has 17 residues. Trimming took 0 bases from V and 2 from J, leaving 16 bases between them. CDR1 is LNHDA, CDR2 SQIVND, per germline (reference sequence). CDR3 sequence: CASSIEGLGQPNYGYTF. CDR3 in DNA: TGTGCCAGTAGTATAGAAGGCTTGGGGCAGCCAAACTATGGCTACACCTTC.

The rearrangement links TRBV5-1 to TRBJ2-7; 9 nucleotides align to TRBD1. The germline CDR1 and CDR2 sequences are SGHRS and YFSETQ. The CDR3 runs 13 residues. CDR3 region: CASSGQGPYEQYF. CDR3 coding DNA: TGCGCTTCCTCCGGACAGGGGCCCTACGAGCAGTACTTC.

A word on this clone: A junction end diverges from the germline sequence, so it may reflect a read error. The CDR3 loop reads CASSQARLGSTDTQYF. Here the CDR3 DNA reads TGTGCCAGCAGTCAAGCCAGACTAGGGAGCACAGATACGCAGTATTTT. The chain employs TRBV2 and TRBJ2-3; tentatively, D is TRBD2 (6 bases). The CDR3 is made up of 16 amino acids. Germline CDR1 reads SNHLY; CDR2 reads FYNNEI.

This clone has only one observation. The chain joins TRBV5-1 to TRBJ2-1, with 16 bases that match TRBD2. The J segment lost 2 bases and the V segment lost 4 bases, leaving 3 bases of the junction unmatched. There are 17 residues in the CDR3. CDR1 and CDR2 from the germline V gene are SGHRS and YFSETQ. The CDR3 DNA is TGCGCCAGCAGCCACGGGACTAGCGGGAGGGCCTACAATGAGCAGTTCTTC. Amino acid sequence: CASSHGTSGRAYNEQFF.

This chain links TRBV7-9 with TRBJ2-1, with 9 bases identical to TRBD2. The germline CDR1 and CDR2 sequences are SEHNR and FQNEAQ (reference sequence). There are 15 residues in the CDR3. With V trimmed by 1 base and J by 9 bases, 7 bases remained unmatched. CDR3 nucleotides: TGTGCCAGCAGCTTAGGTAGCGGGAGAACGAGTGAGCAGTTCTTC. Residues: CASSLGSGRTSEQFF.

This clone occurred once. The genes are TRBV19 and TRBJ2-3; 8 nucleotides line up with TRBD1. V was clipped by 6 bases and J by 3 bases; unmatched bases: 2. The CDR3 spans 13 residues. Per the germline V gene, CDR1 is LNHDA and CDR2 is SQIVND (reference sequence). In DNA, the CDR3 is TGTGCCAGTAGGAGACAGGGGACAGATACGCAGTATTTT. It is translated as CASRRQGTDTQYF.

The table lists this clone with a count of one. The rearrangement uses TRBV28 and TRBJ2-7; 9 positions match TRBD2. The V and J ends lost 8 bases and 3 bases, in that order; junction bases with no gene match: 11. The CDR3 totals 15 residues. Germline V gene lookup returns CDR1 MDHEN and CDR2 SYDVKM. The CDR3 reads CASSTTGLANYEQYF. In DNA form, the CDR3 reads TGTGCCAGCTCGACTACTGGACTAGCGAACTACGAGCAGTACTTC.

The J gene is TRBJ1-1, the V gene TRBV10-2; no firm D call. The CDR3 spans 16 residues. Looked up from germline, CDR1 is WSHSY and CDR2 is SAAADI. V was shortened by 2 bases and J by 1 base, with 14 bases between the two germline ends. The CDR3 DNA is TGCGCCAGCAGTGAGGATTCGGGTACTGGGAACACTGAAGCTTTCTTT. This codes for CASSEDSGTGNTEAFF.

The gene calls are TRBV29-1 and TRBJ2-7; maybe TRBD1 (5 bases). Per germline, CDR1 SQVTM and CDR2 ANQGSEA. There are 14 residues in the CDR3. Trimming shortened V by 5 bases and J by 7 bases, and 21 bases separated the two germline ends. CDR3 DNA sequence: TGCAGCGTTCCGACAGAACCCAGGTCGGGTGAGCAGTACTTC. It encodes CSVPTEPRSGEQYF.

The CDR3 region is CASSVDQTNTGELFF. DNA of the CDR3: TGTGCCAGCAGCGTAGATCAGACGAACACCGGGGAGCTGTTTTTT. This chain uses TRBV9 with TRBJ2-2; no reliable D call. Germline CDR1 reads SGDLS; CDR2 reads YYNGEE. Between the trimmed V and J ends, which lost 0 bases and 0 bases, there was a span of 6 bases. This CDR3 is built from 15 residues.

The J gene is TRBJ2-2, the V gene TRBV18; 9 bases are a match to TRBD2. CDR1 KGHSH and CDR2 LQKENI come from the germline V gene. Trimming cost V 5 bases and J 0 bases; bases outside gene matches: 13. The CDR3 runs 19 residues. The CDR3 sequence: CASSDSGLAGSSNTGELFF. In DNA, the CDR3 is TGTGCCAGCTCAGACAGTGGGCTAGCGGGATCTTCGAACACCGGGGAGCTGTTTTTT.

The chain joins TRBV19 to TRBJ1-5; the D gene is possibly TRBD1 (5 bases). This CDR3 contains 14 residues. Per the germline V gene, CDR1 is LNHDA and CDR2 is SQIVND (reference sequence). Trimming removed 11 bases from V and 0 bases from J, with 14 bases in between. The CDR3 here is CAGGEGYSNQPQHF. CDR3 nucleotide sequence: TGTGCCGGAGGGGAGGGTTATAGCAATCAGCCCCAGCATTTT.

V is TRBV28 and J is TRBJ1-2, with TRBD1 matching over 10 bases. V shed 3 bases and J 5 bases; nucleotides not matched to a gene: 0. CDR1 and CDR2 from the germline V gene are MDHEN and SYDVKM. The CDR3 runs 13 residues. CDR3 DNA sequence: TGTGCCAGCAGTTTGGACAGGGGGTATGGCTACACCTTC. It translates to CASSLDRGYGYTF.

There are a few counts of this clone. The V and J genes are TRBV7-8 and TRBJ2-5; 7 bases are shared with TRBD1. The CDR3 consists of 13 residues. In germline, CDR1 is SGHVS, CDR2 FQNEAQ. The V segment lost 5 bases and the J segment 2 bases; nucleotides outside the gene matches: 2. The CDR3 protein is CASSTGQQETQYF. The CDR3 DNA follows: TGTGCCAGCAGCACGGGACAGCAAGAGACCCAGTACTTC. Looking up the rest from reference TRBV7-8 and TRBJ2-5 gives the full variable domain: GAGVSQSPRYKVAKRGQDVALRCDPISGHVSLFWYQQALGQGPEFLTYFQNEAQLDKSGLPSDRFFAERPEGSVSTLKIQRTQQEDSAVYLCASSTGQQETQYFGPGTRLLVL.

The chain joins TRBV9 to TRBJ2-7; 7 bases align to TRBD2. Germline trimming cut 1 base from V and 5 bases from J; bases unmatched to any gene: 9. CDR1 and CDR2 from the germline V gene are SGDLS and YYNGEE. The length of the CDR3 is 15 residues. The CDR3 region is CASSVRAGATNEQYF. The CDR3 nucleotides are TGTGCCAGCAGCGTAAGGGCGGGAGCGACCAACGAGCAGTACTTC.

This chain uses TRBV6-2 or TRBV6-3 with TRBJ2-7, with D possibly TRBD1 on 7 matching bases. V lost 2 bases and J lost 4, with 12 bases in between. Germline V gene lookup returns CDR1 MNHEY and CDR2 SVGEGT. The CDR3 has 14 residues. DNA of the CDR3: TGTGCCAGCAGTTACGGGCAGGGGGGTTACGAGCAGTACTTC. Protein: CASSYGQGGYEQYF.

This clone has just one count. This CDR3 is CASSLFSGRDNEQFF. The CDR3 DNA reads as TGTGCCAGCAGCTTGTTTAGCGGGAGAGATAATGAGCAGTTCTTC. V usage is TRBV5-4 and J usage is TRBJ2-1, with 9 positions matching TRBD2. V lost 1 base to trimming and J lost 7 bases; unmatched junction nucleotides: 6. The CDR3 covers 15 residues. The germline gives CDR1 SGHNT, CDR2 YYREEE (reference sequence).

J is TRBJ1-5 and V is TRBV6-2 or TRBV6-3, with D possibly being TRBD1 (6 bases). The V end was cut by 5 bases, the J end by 2 bases, with 13 bases between. Germline-derived CDR1 and CDR2 are MNHEY and SVGEGT. This CDR3 contains 15 residues. CDR3 protein: CASSGTGYGNQPQHF. The CDR3 bases are TGTGCCAGCAGTGGAACAGGGTACGGCAATCAGCCCCAGCATTTT.

The gene calls are TRBV7-9 and TRBJ2-3, with 13 nucleotides matching TRBD2. V lost 9 bases to trimming and J lost 2 bases; unmatched junction nucleotides: 2. The length of the CDR3 is 14 residues. Germline V lookup: CDR1 SEHNR, CDR2 FQNEAQ (reference sequence). The CDR3 loop is CASGTSGTTDTQYF. The CDR3 DNA reads as TGTGCCAGTGGGACTAGCGGGACCACAGATACGCAGTATTTT. The variable domain in full, completed from reference TRBV7-9 and TRBJ2-3, reads DTGVSQNPRHKITKRGQNVTFRCDPISEHNRLYWYRQTLGQGPEFLTYFQNEAQLEKSRLLSDRFSAERPKGSFSTLEIQRTEQGDSAMYLCASGTSGTTDTQYFGPGTRLTVL.

The chain recombines TRBV2 with TRBJ2-4, with D possibly matching TRBD1 (6 bases). Germline V gives CDR1 SNHLY, CDR2 FYNNEI. The CDR3 covers 14 residues. Trimming removed 1 base at V and 3 bases at J, with 7 bases between. The chain's CDR3 is CASSEGTDKNIQYF. Written as DNA, the CDR3 is TGTGCCAGCAGTGAAGGGACAGACAAAAACATTCAGTACTTC. The full variable domain, rest sourced from reference TRBV2 and TRBJ2-4, is EPEVTQTPSHQVTQMGQEVILRCVPISNHLYFYWYRQILGQKVEFLVSFYNNEISEKSEIFDDQFSVERPDGSNFTLKIRSTKLEDSAMYFCASSEGTDKNIQYFGAGTRLSVL.

The chain recombines TRBV7-3 with TRBJ2-2; TRBD2 aligns across 9 bases. The V and J ends lost 2 bases and 5 bases, in that order; junction bases with no gene match: 3. This CDR3 spans 15 amino acids. Germline V gene sequence: CDR1 SGHTA, CDR2 FQGTGA. The CDR3 loop is CASSLYTSGTGELFF. The CDR3 coding sequence is TGTGCCAGCAGCTTATATACTAGCGGGACCGGGGAGCTGTTTTTT.

The genes are TRBV19 and TRBJ1-4; D remains ambiguous. The CDR3 totals 13 residues. CDR1 and CDR2 from the germline V gene are LNHDA and SQIVND (reference sequence). V was cut by 9 bases and J by 7 bases, with 15 bases left in between. In DNA, the CDR3 is TGTGCCAGCAGACCTCCGGCTAGTGAAAAACTGTTTTTT. Translation gives CASRPPASEKLFF.

V is TRBV7-9 and J is TRBJ1-2, with 8 bases that match TRBD1. Germline V gene sequence: CDR1 SEHNR, CDR2 FQNEAQ (reference sequence). The CDR3 is 14 residues long. Trimming cost V 6 bases and J 1 base; bases outside gene matches: 4. CDR3 region: CASSQDRDNYGYTF. For the CDR3, the DNA is TGTGCCAGCAGTCAGGACAGGGATAACTATGGCTACACCTTC.